Presented here are 4 T cell receptor beta chains from one specimen sequenced in a study of T cells in Graves' hyperthyroidism and ophthalmopathy. TCR beta CDR3 regions were amplified from RNA. First-round RT-PCR targeting the TCR CDR3 was performed with the HTBI primer set. TCRdb ran MiXCR on the multiplex PCR reads and lists one entry per CDR3 protein. The sample carries 550,000 to 600,000 distinct CDR3 sequences, approximately 14% recorded once. The sequencing sample was made of blood. All receptors derive from a woman aged 18-35 years with Graves' ophthalmopathy.

The CDR3 loop reads CASSVGGGPEEQYF. The CDR3 DNA reads TGTGCCAGCAGCGTAGGGGGGGGGCCGGAGGAGCAGTACTTC. The chain joins TRBV9 to TRBJ2-7, with D possibly TRBD2 on 7 matching bases. The CDR3 spans 14 residues. Trimming cost V 0 bases and J 7 bases, with 14 bases left between them. Germline V lookup: CDR1 SGDLS, CDR2 YYNGEE.

This clonotype appeared many times. The genes are TRBV28 and TRBJ2-1, with D perhaps TRBD1 (5 bases). V lost 3 bases and J 8 bases, leaving 20 bases between the germline ends. This CDR3 spans 16 amino acids. Germline CDR1 reads MDHEN; CDR2 reads SYDVKM. The CDR3 DNA reads as TGTGCCAGCAGTTTTTTTCCTTTTCTGGGCAGGGATGAGCAGTTCTTC. Translation: CASSFFPFLGRDEQFF.

In its sample, this clonotype was seen many times. V and J are TRBV2 and TRBJ2-7, with a weak D call TRBD1 (6 bases). The CDR3 runs 16 residues. In germline, CDR1 is SNHLY, CDR2 FYNNEI. V lost 4 bases and J lost 1, with 17 bases in between. The CDR3 DNA is TGTGCCAGCAGTGGTCTACAGGGCCCCAGGTCCTACGAGCAGTACTTC. Translated: CASSGLQGPRSYEQYF.

This clonotype was observed at least ten times. The chain is built from TRBV2 and TRBJ2-7, with D perhaps being TRBD1 or TRBD2 (5 bases each). CDR1 and CDR2 (germline): SNHLY, FYNNEI. Trimming removed 1 base at V and 6 bases at J, with 7 bases between. This CDR3 region has 12 residues. Written as DNA, the CDR3 is TGTGCCAGCAGTGAAGAGAGGGGCGAGCAGTACTTC. Amino acid sequence: CASSEERGEQYF.